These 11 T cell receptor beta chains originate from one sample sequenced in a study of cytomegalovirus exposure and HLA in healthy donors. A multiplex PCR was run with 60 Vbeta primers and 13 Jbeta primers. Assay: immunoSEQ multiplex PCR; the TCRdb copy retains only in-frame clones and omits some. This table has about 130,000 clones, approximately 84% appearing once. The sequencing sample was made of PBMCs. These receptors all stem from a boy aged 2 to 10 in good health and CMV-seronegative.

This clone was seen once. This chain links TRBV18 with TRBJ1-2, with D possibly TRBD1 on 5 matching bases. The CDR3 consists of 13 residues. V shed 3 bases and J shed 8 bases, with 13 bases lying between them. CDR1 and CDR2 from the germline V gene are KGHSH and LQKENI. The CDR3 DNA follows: TGTGCCAGCTCACCGTTGGGGGAGGAAGGCTACACCTTC. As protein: CASSPLGEEGYTF.

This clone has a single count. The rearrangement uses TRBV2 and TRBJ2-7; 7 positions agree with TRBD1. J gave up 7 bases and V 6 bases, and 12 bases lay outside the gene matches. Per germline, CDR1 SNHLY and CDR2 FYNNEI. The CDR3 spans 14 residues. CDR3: CASSGTVAPREQYV. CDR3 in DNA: TGTGCCAGCAGCGGGACAGTAGCTCCTAGGGAGCAGTACGTC.

Here the CDR3 DNA reads TGTGCCAGCAGCCTCTCGGGCGGGACAGACTATCAGCCCCAGCATTTT. This sequence encodes CASSLSGGTDYQPQHF. The genes are TRBV14 and TRBJ1-5; TRBD1 aligns across 7 bases. Germline V lookup: CDR1 SGHDN, CDR2 FVKESK. The CDR3 spans 16 residues. V was pared by 4 bases and J by 5 bases, with 11 bases of the junction left unmatched. The full variable domain, in which reference TRBV14 and TRBJ1-5 provide the parts outside the CDR3, is EAGVTQFPSHSVIEKGQTVTLRCDPISGHDNLYWYRRVMGKEIKFLLHFVKESKQDESGMPNNRFLAERTGGTYSTLKVQPAELEDSGVYFCASSLSGGTDYQPQHFGDGTRLSIL.

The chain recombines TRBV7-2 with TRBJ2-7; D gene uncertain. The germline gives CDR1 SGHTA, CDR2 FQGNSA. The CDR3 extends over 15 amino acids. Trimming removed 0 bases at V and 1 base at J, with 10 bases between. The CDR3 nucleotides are TGTGCCAGCAGCTTAGCCGGAGAGAGGTCCTACGAGCAGTACTTC. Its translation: CASSLAGERSYEQYF.

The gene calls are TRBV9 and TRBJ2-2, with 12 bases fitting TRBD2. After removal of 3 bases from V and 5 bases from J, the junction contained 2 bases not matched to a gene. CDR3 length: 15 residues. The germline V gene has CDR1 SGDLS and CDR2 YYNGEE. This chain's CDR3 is CASSGLAGVTGELFF. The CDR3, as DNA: TGTGCCAGCAGCGGACTAGCGGGAGTGACCGGGGAGCTGTTTTTT.

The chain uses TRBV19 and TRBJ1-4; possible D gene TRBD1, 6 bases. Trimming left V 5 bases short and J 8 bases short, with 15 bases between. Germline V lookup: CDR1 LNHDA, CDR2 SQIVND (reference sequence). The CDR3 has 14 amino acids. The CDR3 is CASSLQGIGEKLFF. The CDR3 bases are TGTGCCAGTAGTTTACAGGGCATCGGGGAAAAACTGTTTTTT.

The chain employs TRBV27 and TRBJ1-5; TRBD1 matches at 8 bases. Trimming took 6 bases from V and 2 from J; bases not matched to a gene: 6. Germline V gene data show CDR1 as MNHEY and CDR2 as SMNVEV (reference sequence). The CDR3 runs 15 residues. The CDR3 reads CASREDRVGNQPQHF. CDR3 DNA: TGTGCCAGCAGAGAGGACAGGGTCGGCAATCAGCCCCAGCATTTT.

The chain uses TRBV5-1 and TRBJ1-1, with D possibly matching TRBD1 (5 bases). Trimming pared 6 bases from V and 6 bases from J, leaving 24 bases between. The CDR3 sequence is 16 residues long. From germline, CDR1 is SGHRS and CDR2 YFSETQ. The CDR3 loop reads CASTSGGVTSGAEAFF. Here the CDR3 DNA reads TGCGCCAGCACCTCGGGGGGGGTGACCTCGGGGGCTGAAGCTTTCTTT.

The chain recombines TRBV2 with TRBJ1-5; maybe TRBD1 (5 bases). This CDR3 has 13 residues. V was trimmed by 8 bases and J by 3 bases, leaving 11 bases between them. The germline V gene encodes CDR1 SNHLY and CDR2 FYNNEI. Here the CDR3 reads CASLKDINQPQHF. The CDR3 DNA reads TGTGCCAGCCTCAAGGACATCAATCAGCCCCAGCATTTT.

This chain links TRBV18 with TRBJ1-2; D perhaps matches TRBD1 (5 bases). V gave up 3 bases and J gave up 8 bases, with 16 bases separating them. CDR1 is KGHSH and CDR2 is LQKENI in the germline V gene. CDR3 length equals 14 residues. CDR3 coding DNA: TGTGCCAGCTCACCGGGGGGTAGCGTTGCGGGCTACACCTTC. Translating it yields CASSPGGSVAGYTF. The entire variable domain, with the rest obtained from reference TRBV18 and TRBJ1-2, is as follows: NAGVMQNPRHLVRRRGQEARLRCSPMKGHSHVYWYRQLPEEGLKFMVYLQKENIIDESGMPKERFSAEFPKEGPSILRIQQVVRGDSAAYFCASSPGGSVAGYTFGSGTRLTVV.

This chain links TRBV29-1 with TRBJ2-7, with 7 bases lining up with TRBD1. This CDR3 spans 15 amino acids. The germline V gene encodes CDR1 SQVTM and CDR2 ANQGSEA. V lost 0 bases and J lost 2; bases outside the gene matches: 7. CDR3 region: CSVEETGMLTYEQYF. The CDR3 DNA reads TGCAGCGTTGAAGAGACAGGGATGTTGACCTACGAGCAGTACTTC.